This is a list of T cell receptor beta chains from one sample in a study of early T cells in non-severe SARS-CoV-2 infection. TCRdb recomputed calls from the 5' RACE reads with MiXCR, one row per CDR3 protein. In the table there are about 60,000 distinct CDR3 sequences, more than 15% of which are singletons. The sequenced sample was whole blood, obtained at baseline. These receptors came from an adult who was a healthcare worker with PCR-confirmed SARS-CoV-2 infection or an uninfected control (not recorded which). Each CDR3 is given with its conserved first and last residue. The D gene is left open where the match is weak. For some rows the clone size is stated as once, few or many, or as a class when expanded; others skip it.

D gene: TRBD1
V gene: TRBV12-3/TRBV12-4
J gene: TRBJ1-1
clone size: NA
CDR3 DNA: TGTGCCAGCAGTCCACGGACAGGGGCCTCTAACACTGAAGCTTTCTTT
CDR3 protein: CASSPRTGASNTEAFF

D gene: NA
V gene: TRBV7-9
J gene: TRBJ1-1
clone size: NA
CDR3 DNA: TGTGCCAGCAGCTTAGGAGGACTTAACACTGAAGCTTTCTTT
CDR3 protein: CASSLGGLNTEAFF

D gene: NA
V gene: TRBV7-8
J gene: TRBJ1-1
clone size: NA
CDR3 DNA: TGTGCCAGCAGCTACGGGACAACGAACACTGAAGCTTTCTTT
CDR3 protein: CASSYGTTNTEAFF

D gene: TRBD1
V gene: TRBV20-1
J gene: TRBJ2-7
clone size: NA
CDR3 DNA: TGCAGTGCTCGCCGGGACAGGGGTTTTTACGAGCAGTACTTC
CDR3 protein: CSARRDRGFYEQYF

D gene: NA
V gene: TRBV19
J gene: TRBJ2-3
clone size: NA
CDR3 DNA: TGTGCCAGTAGTATTAAGGTGGCGCCAAGCACAGATACGCAGTATTTT
CDR3 protein: CASSIKVAPSTDTQYF

D gene: TRBD2
V gene: TRBV5-5
J gene: TRBJ2-3
clone size: NA
CDR3 DNA: TGTGCCAGCAGCCCCGGACTAGCGGGAGCGGGTACGCAGTATTTT
CDR3 protein: CASSPGLAGAGTQYF

D gene: TRBD1
V gene: TRBV7-9
J gene: TRBJ1-1
clone size: few
CDR3 DNA: TGTGCCAGCAGCCTCCCCAAGGACAGGTGGAACACTGAAGCTTTCTTT
CDR3 protein: CASSLPKDRWNTEAFF

D gene: NA
V gene: TRBV7-2
J gene: TRBJ2-3
clone size: few
CDR3 DNA: TGTGCCAGCAGCTTAGTACCGATCTATCTCGGTACAGATACGCAGTATTTT
CDR3 protein: CASSLVPIYLGTDTQYF

D gene: NA
V gene: TRBV7-9
J gene: TRBJ2-7
clone size: few
CDR3 DNA: TGTGCCAGCAGCTCGGGACCAGATAGCTCCTACGAGCAGTACTTC
CDR3 protein: CASSSGPDSSYEQYF

D gene: NA
V gene: TRBV9
J gene: TRBJ2-2
clone size: NA
CDR3 DNA: TGTGCCAGCAGCCCAAGACGGCCAGAGGGGACCGGGGAGCTGTTTTTT
CDR3 protein: CASSPRRPEGTGELFF

D gene: TRBD1
V gene: TRBV6-1
J gene: TRBJ1-5
clone size: NA
CDR3 DNA: TGTGCCAGCAGTGAATTGATCGGACAGGACGCGTATAGCAATCAGCCCCAGCATTTT
CDR3 protein: CASSELIGQDAYSNQPQHF

D gene: TRBD2
V gene: TRBV5-5
J gene: TRBJ2-3
clone size: few
CDR3 DNA: TGTGCCAGCAGCTTGGAAGCGGGGACGGGCACAGATACGCAGTATTTT
CDR3 protein: CASSLEAGTGTDTQYF

D gene: TRBD1
V gene: TRBV4-2
J gene: TRBJ1-1
clone size: NA
CDR3 DNA: TGTGCCAGCAGCCAAGGGTCAGGGGGCACTGAAGCTTTCTTT
CDR3 protein: CASSQGSGGTEAFF

D gene: NA
V gene: TRBV5-1
J gene: TRBJ2-7
clone size: few
CDR3 DNA: TGCGCCAGCAGCTGGGGTTCTCCCTCCTACGAGCAGTACTTC
CDR3 protein: CASSWGSPSYEQYF

D gene: TRBD1
V gene: TRBV6-6
J gene: TRBJ1-2
clone size: NA
CDR3 DNA: TGTGCCAGCAGTCGCGGACAGGTGCTTAAGGGCTACACCTTC
CDR3 protein: CASSRGQVLKGYTF